Each of the 2 T cell receptor beta chains below was sequenced from the same sample in a study of T cells in Graves' hyperthyroidism and ophthalmopathy. Authors of the study amplified TCR beta CDR3 regions from RNA transcripts. HTBI primers were the set used in a first-round RT-PCR of the TCR CDR3. One entry per CDR3 protein, called by TCRdb with MiXCR from the multiplex PCR reads. Of over 700,000 distinct CDR3 sequences listed, roughly 40% are singletons. Sequenced sample: blood. Receptor source: a man between 18 and 35 years old with Graves' hyperthyroidism.

A note on this clonotype: The CDR3 carries no conserved terminal phenylalanine or tryptophan, so it likely arises from a read error. The chain joins TRBV10-3 to TRBJ2-7; D may be TRBD1 (5 bases). Germline values: CDR1 ENHRY, CDR2 SYGVKD. The CDR3 length is 12 residues. V was cut by 4 bases and J by 5 bases, with 9 bases left in between. The CDR3: CAISGGRDEQYL. CDR3 nucleotide sequence: TGTGCCATCAGTGGGGGCAGGGACGAGCAGTACCTC.

The rearrangement uses TRBV29-1 and TRBJ1-5; no clear D gene. The V gene lost 3 bases and the J gene lost 5 bases, with 14 bases spanning the gap. The CDR3 totals 14 residues. CDR1 SQVTM and CDR2 ANQGSEA come from the germline V gene. The DNA of the CDR3 is TGCAGCGTTGATTACGGACCCGTCGATCAGCCCCAGCATTTT. Amino acids: CSVDYGPVDQPQHF.